The clone carrying this T cell receptor (beta chain) was found a few times. This entry belongs to a study of T cell repertoires in ileal Crohn's disease. V lost 1 base, J lost 12 bases, and 16 bases lay in between. This CDR3 is 14 amino acids long. Per the germline V gene, CDR1 is SGHAT and CDR2 is FQNNGV. TCRdb's table, derived via immunoSEQ multiplex PCR, lists solely in-frame clones and lacks some. The table shows thousands of clones, with about 78% occurring only once. This rearrangement joins TRBV11-2 to TRBJ1-5, with D perhaps TRBD1 (5 bases). This clonotype was sampled from an adult with Crohn's disease. The sample taken for sequencing was ileal tissue. The CDR3 sequence is CASSLATAGAVQHF. The CDR3 coding sequence is TGTGCCAGCAGCTTAGCTACTGCTGGGGCAGTCCAGCATTTT.